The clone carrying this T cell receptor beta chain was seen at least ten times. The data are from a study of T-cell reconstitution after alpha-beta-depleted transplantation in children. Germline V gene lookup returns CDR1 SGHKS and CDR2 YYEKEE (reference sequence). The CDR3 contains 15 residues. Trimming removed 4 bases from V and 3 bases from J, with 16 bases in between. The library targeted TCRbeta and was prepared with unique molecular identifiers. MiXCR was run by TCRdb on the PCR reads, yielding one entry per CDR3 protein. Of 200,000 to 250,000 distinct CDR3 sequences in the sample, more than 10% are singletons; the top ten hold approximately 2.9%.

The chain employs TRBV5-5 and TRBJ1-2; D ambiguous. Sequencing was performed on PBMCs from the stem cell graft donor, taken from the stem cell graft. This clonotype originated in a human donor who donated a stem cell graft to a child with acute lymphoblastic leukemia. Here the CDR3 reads CASSQDTEVDYGYTF. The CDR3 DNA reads TGTGCCAGCAGCCAAGACACCGAAGTTGACTATGGCTACACCTTC. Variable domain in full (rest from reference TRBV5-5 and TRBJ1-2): DAGVTQSPTHLIKTRGQQVTLRCSPISGHKSVSWYQQVLGQGPQFIFQYYEKEERGRGNFPDRFSARQFPNYSSELNVNALLLGDSALYLCASSQDTEVDYGYTFGSGTRLTVV.